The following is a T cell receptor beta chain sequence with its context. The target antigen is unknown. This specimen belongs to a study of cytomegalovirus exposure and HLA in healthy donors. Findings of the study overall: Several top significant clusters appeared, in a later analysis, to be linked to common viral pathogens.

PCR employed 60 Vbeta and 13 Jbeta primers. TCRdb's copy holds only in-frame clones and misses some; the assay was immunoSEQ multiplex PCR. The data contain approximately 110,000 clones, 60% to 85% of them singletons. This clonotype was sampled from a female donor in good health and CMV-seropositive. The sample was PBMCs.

CDR3 coding DNA: TGTGCCTGGAGTGCCACCTCTGGCCCTGGAAACACCATATATTTT. Translating gives CAWSATSGPGNTIYF. The chain combines TRBV30 with TRBJ1-3; D remains unclear. Germline V gene data show CDR1 as GTSNPN and CDR2 as SVGIG (reference sequence). The CDR3 length is 15 residues. V lost 1 base to trimming and J lost 2 bases, with 12 bases between them.